The present T cell receptor (beta chain) was sequenced within a study of tumor-infiltrating lymphocytes in localized non-small cell lung cancer. Whole-study results and caveats: Compared with uninvolved lung, tumors showed higher T cell infiltration by TCRbeta sequencing. Not all patients were TCR sequenced, owing to tissue quantity. No link was found between tumor T-cell fraction and recurrence-free survival.

Measured with immunoSEQ multiplex PCR; TCRdb has only the in-frame clones, and not every one. Counted here are 10,000 or so clones, approximately 82% occurring once; the ten biggest clones make up 9.8%. Note on this clone: What it recognizes is unknown.

V dropped 5 bases and J dropped 4 bases, with 23 bases sitting between them. Germline loops: CDR1 LNHNV, CDR2 YYDKDF (reference sequence). The CDR3 covers 17 residues. The sequence derives from a human donor with non-small cell lung cancer. The chain is built from TRBV15 and TRBJ1-2; no clear D. The sequenced sample consisted of lung tumor tissue. This CDR3 is CATSSKLRCGKIYGYTF. The CDR3 bases are TGTGCCACCAGCTCAAAACTAAGGTGTGGAAAGATCTATGGCTACACCTTC.